This T cell receptor beta chain was sequenced for a study of radiotherapy plus CTLA-4 blockade in lung cancer. The method was immunoSEQ multiplex PCR; TCRdb's version includes in-frame clones alone and lacks a portion of them. The sample has 75,000 to 100,000 clones, just over 85% seen once; the top ten hold more than 4.5%. This CDR3 comprises 13 residues. The germline V gene has CDR1 MNHNS and CDR2 SASEGT. The V and J ends lost 6 bases and 3 bases respectively, with 11 bases between them. The rearrangement uses TRBV6-1 and TRBJ2-5; D is possibly TRBD1 (5 bases). The starting material was peripheral blood, obtained from a patient treated with radiotherapy plus ipilimumab. This sequence was found in a human donor with non-small cell lung cancer that progressed on radiotherapy plus ipilimumab. This CDR3 is CASRAQGKETQYF. For the CDR3, the DNA is TGTGCCAGCAGAGCCCAGGGAAAAGAGACCCAGTACTTC.